Below, 22 T cell receptor beta chains from the same sample are listed, as sequenced in a study of blood T cell repertoires in COVID-19. Here immunoSEQ multiplex PCR was the method, and the copy in TCRdb shows in-frame clones only, minus some. The data show about 170,000 clones, 85% to 90% seen once. Sequenced: peripheral blood. All receptors come from a woman aged 60-75 years with COVID-19, enrolled during active disease.

This clone was counted only a few times. In DNA, the CDR3 is TGTGCCAGCAGCTTAGGAGGAATGGAGCAGTACTTC. Encoded protein: CASSLGGMEQYF. V gene TRBV7-2 combines with J gene TRBJ2-7; D uncertain. Germline CDR1 is SGHTA and CDR2 is FQGNSA. Trimming shortened V by 1 base and J by 7 bases, and 8 bases separated the two germline ends. The CDR3 extends over 12 amino acids.

This clone was seen just once. This chain connects TRBV18 to TRBJ2-7; 11 nucleotides line up with TRBD2. Germline-derived CDR1 and CDR2 are KGHSH and LQKENI. This CDR3 is 16 amino acids long. V lost 2 bases to trimming and J lost 0 bases; unmatched junction nucleotides: 3. The CDR3 protein is CASSPWGTSGSYEQYF. CDR3 coding DNA: TGTGCCAGCTCACCATGGGGGACTAGCGGCTCCTACGAGCAGTACTTC.

The J gene is TRBJ2-1, the V gene TRBV11-2; 10 positions match TRBD2. The J segment lost 7 bases and the V segment lost 3 bases, leaving 3 bases of the junction unmatched. Germline CDR1 reads SGHAT; CDR2 reads FQNNGV. CDR3 length: 14 residues. This CDR3 reads CASSLDSGRNEQFF. Written as DNA, the CDR3 is TGTGCCAGCAGCTTGGATAGCGGGAGGAATGAGCAGTTCTTC.

In DNA, the CDR3 is TGTGCCAGCAGTTTCGCGCTAGCGGTTTACACCGGGGAGCTGTTTTTT. Translated, it gives CASSFALAVYTGELFF. The chain joins TRBV27 to TRBJ2-2, with 7 bases lining up with TRBD2. There are 16 residues in the CDR3. Germline loops: CDR1 MNHEY, CDR2 SMNVEV (reference sequence). V shed 3 bases and J 3 bases; nucleotides not matched to a gene: 7.

The chain carries TRBV6-6 and TRBJ1-2, with D possibly TRBD1 on 5 matching bases. The germline gives CDR1 MNHNY, CDR2 SVGAGI (reference sequence). This CDR3 spans 16 amino acids. The V and J ends lost 6 bases and 7 bases respectively, with 24 bases between them. CDR3 region: CASSSPSTGPMGGYTF. CDR3 nucleotides: TGTGCCAGCAGCTCCCCTTCTACAGGCCCAATGGGTGGCTACACCTTC.

The V and J genes are TRBV7-9 and TRBJ2-2; 10 nucleotides match TRBD2. Trimming cost V 1 base and J 5 bases; bases outside gene matches: 1. Germline V gives CDR1 SEHNR, CDR2 FQNEAQ (reference sequence). The CDR3 has 15 residues. CDR3 DNA sequence: TGTGCCAGCAGCTTAGAGGGACTAGCGACCGGGGAGCTGTTTTTT. Amino acids: CASSLEGLATGELFF.

In DNA form, the CDR3 reads TGTGCCAGCAGTTTATCCCTCGGGAGTACGAACACCGGGGAGCTGTTTTTT. Translating gives CASSLSLGSTNTGELFF. The chain couples TRBV28 to TRBJ2-2, with a weak D call TRBD2 (6 bases). The CDR3 has 17 amino acids. Deletions cut 1 base from V and 0 bases from J, with 12 bases between. Looked up from germline, CDR1 is MDHEN and CDR2 is SYDVKM. Based on the CDR3 plus reference TRBV28 and TRBJ2-2, the full variable domain is DVKVTQSSRYLVKRTGEKVFLECVQDMDHENMFWYRQDPGLGLRLIYFSYDVKMKEKGDIPEGYSVSREKKERFSLILESASTNQTSMYLCASSLSLGSTNTGELFFGEGSRLTVL.

The V and J genes are TRBV19 and TRBJ2-5, with TRBD1 matching over 11 bases. Germline lookup yields CDR1 LNHDA and CDR2 SQIVND (reference sequence). The CDR3 is made up of 13 amino acids. The trim removed 10 bases at V and 5 bases at J, leaving 6 bases unmatched. The CDR3 sequence: CATQDRGRETQYF. For the CDR3, the DNA is TGTGCCACACAGGACAGGGGGCGGGAGACCCAGTACTTC.

This clone occurred many times. This sequence joins TRBV10-3 and TRBJ2-7, with a possible D match to TRBD2 (7 bases). Per germline, CDR1 ENHRY and CDR2 SYGVKD. CDR3 length: 17 residues. V shed 5 bases and J shed 0 bases, with 20 bases lying between them. The chain's CDR3 is CAISFNEGGTSSYEQYF. In nucleotides, the CDR3 is TGTGCCATCAGTTTCAACGAGGGGGGGACGAGCTCCTACGAGCAGTACTTC.

In DNA, the CDR3 is TGTGCCAGCAGCTTCTTTGTCCTCGGTGGGAACACTGAAGCTTTCTTT. Translation: CASSFFVLGGNTEAFF. The chain combines TRBV5-6 with TRBJ1-1; D remains ambiguous. Between the trimmed V and J ends, which lost 2 bases and 1 base, there was a span of 15 bases. The CDR3 runs to 16 residues. Per germline, CDR1 SGHDT and CDR2 YYEEEE.

V is TRBV29-1 and J is TRBJ1-1; D is uncertain. Germline V CDR1 and CDR2: SQVTM, ANQGSEA. CDR3 length equals 12 residues. Trimming removed 2 bases at V and 5 bases at J, with 9 bases between. This CDR3 is CSVEPGRTEAFF. In DNA, the CDR3 is TGCAGCGTTGAACCAGGTCGGACTGAAGCTTTCTTT.

The rearrangement links TRBV5-4 to TRBJ1-1; D perhaps matches TRBD1 (5 bases). The length of the CDR3 is 15 residues. The V and J ends lost 4 bases and 0 bases respectively, with 13 bases between them. Germline CDR1 and CDR2: SGHNT and YYREEE (reference sequence). CDR3 bases: TGTGCCAGCAGCCCCAGGGATCGTGTGAACACTGAAGCTTTCTTT. Translated: CASSPRDRVNTEAFF.

The chain combines TRBV28 with TRBJ1-1; D is unclear. Trimming left V 4 bases short and J 5 bases short, with 8 bases between. This CDR3 has 12 residues. CDR1 is MDHEN, CDR2 SYDVKM, per germline. CDR3 sequence: CASSSRRTEAFF. The CDR3, as DNA: TGTGCCAGCAGTTCTAGGAGGACTGAAGCTTTCTTT.

V gene TRBV28 combines with J gene TRBJ1-2; TRBD1 agrees at 12 bases. Germline V gene lookup returns CDR1 MDHEN and CDR2 SYDVKM. J lost 0 bases, V lost 6 bases, and 8 bases had no gene match. The CDR3 has 17 residues. CDR3 bases: TGTGCCAGCAGGTCCCCGGGACAGGGGGCATCTAACTATGGCTACACCTTC. This encodes CASRSPGQGASNYGYTF.

The chain is built from TRBV12-3 or TRBV12-4 and TRBJ1-3, with TRBD1 as a possible D gene (5 bases). Trimming pared 8 bases from V and 4 bases from J, leaving 12 bases between. There are 13 residues in the CDR3. The CDR3 is CASGGRGGNTIYF. The CDR3 DNA reads as TGTGCCAGCGGCGGGAGGGGAGGAAACACCATATATTTT.

The genes are TRBV10-3 and TRBJ2-7, with 7 positions matching TRBD1. The CDR3 runs 13 residues. V shed 2 bases, J shed 5 bases, and the junction held 3 bases outside the gene matches. Germline CDR1 reads ENHRY; CDR2 reads SYGVKD. The CDR3: CAISEPGTDEQYF. The CDR3 nucleotides read TGTGCCATCAGTGAGCCAGGGACAGACGAGCAGTACTTC.

This clone has a single count. The DNA of the CDR3 is TGTGCCAGCAGCCAAGACTCAGGGGGATGGCAGCATACCTACGAGCAGTACTTC. Translated, it gives CASSQDSGGWQHTYEQYF. This chain connects TRBV4-2 to TRBJ2-7, with 7 bases aligning to TRBD1. V lost 0 bases and J lost 2; bases outside the gene matches: 13. From germline, CDR1 is LGHNA and CDR2 YNFKEQ. This CDR3 contains 18 residues.

The gene calls are TRBV7-9 and TRBJ1-5, with D perhaps TRBD1 (6 bases). The CDR3 is 18 amino acids. Trimming took off 5 bases at V and 0 bases at J, with 20 bases between the two ends. The germline gives CDR1 SEHNR, CDR2 FQNEAQ (reference sequence). The CDR3 DNA reads TGTGCCAGCAGCCTTAAGGACAGTTCTGTTTATAGCAATCAGCCCCAGCATTTT. Protein sequence: CASSLKDSSVYSNQPQHF.

The chain has TRBV27 and TRBJ2-7, with 10 positions matching TRBD2. The V and J ends lost 5 bases and 7 bases, in that order; junction bases with no gene match: 8. This CDR3 has 14 amino acids. Germline CDR1 and CDR2: MNHEY and SMNVEV (reference sequence). This CDR3 is CASSIAGGLGEQYF. The CDR3 DNA reads TGTGCCAGCAGTATAGCGGGAGGTCTTGGGGAGCAGTACTTC.

This clone was counted a single time. The chain joins TRBV6-2 or TRBV6-3 to TRBJ2-1, with a weak D call TRBD2 (6 bases). From germline, CDR1 is MNHEY and CDR2 SVGEGT. Trimming removed 1 base from V and 7 bases from J, with 14 bases in between. There are 15 residues in the CDR3. CDR3 residues: CASSYLQRVGNEQFF. The CDR3 DNA reads as TGTGCCAGCAGTTACTTACAGCGGGTCGGGAATGAGCAGTTCTTC.

This chain connects TRBV30 to TRBJ2-5; TRBD2 matches 16 bases. Germline CDR1 and CDR2: GTSNPN and SVGIG (reference sequence). The ends lost 2 bases at V and 5 bases at J; junction bases unmatched: 2. This CDR3 is 15 amino acids long. The CDR3 DNA follows: TGTGCCTGGAGTCCGGGACTAGCGGGAGGGGAGACCCAGTACTTC. Translated, it gives CAWSPGLAGGETQYF.

The chain carries TRBV6-5 and TRBJ2-3; weak D call: TRBD2 (5 bases). The CDR3 is made up of 12 amino acids. The V gene lost 10 bases and the J gene lost 4 bases, with 12 bases spanning the gap. The germline V gene has CDR1 MNHEY and CDR2 SVGAGI. The CDR3 DNA reads as TGTGCCACCACCACGAGGGCAGATACGCAGTATTTT. Translating gives CATTTRADTQYF.